This T cell receptor (beta chain) was profiled in a study of blood T cell repertoires in COVID-19. Study context: Sites in the United States, Italy and Spain provided acute and convalescent COVID-19 samples. T cells, B-cell-depleted T cells, or PBMCs provided the cDNA or gDNA that served as material.

Authors' analysis steps: Reference gene primer amplification gave nucleated cell count estimates. The table came from immunoSEQ multiplex PCR; TCRdb's copy has only in-frame clones and leaves some out. V and J calls and clone size are those listed in that table; D and trimming were worked out from the DNA. The sample contains 300,000 to 400,000 clones, about nine tenths of which appear only once. A Seattle source enrolled patients during active infection and followed them longitudinally. In germline, CDR1 is ENHRY, CDR2 SYGVKD. Trimming left V 0 bases short and J 8 bases short, with 14 bases between. The CDR3 consists of 16 residues.

Sample: peripheral blood. V gene TRBV10-3 combines with J gene TRBJ1-6; TRBD1 might be the D (5 bases). The sequence came from an older woman with COVID-19, enrolled during active disease. This CDR3 is CAISESSFRVDSPLHF. The CDR3 nucleotides are TGTGCCATCAGTGAGTCGAGCTTCAGGGTAGATTCACCCCTCCACTTT.